This T cell receptor beta chain was identified during a study of blood T cell repertoires in COVID-19. This table comes from immunoSEQ multiplex PCR, and its TCRdb copy is limited to in-frame clones, with some not included. In the table there are some 330,000 clones, under 95% of which are singletons. The germline V gene encodes CDR1 LNHNV and CDR2 YYDKDF (reference sequence). The CDR3 consists of 13 residues. Trimming took off 0 bases at V and 8 bases at J, with 10 bases between the two ends. Cohorts were based on clinical histories the participants reported. This receptor was taken from a woman aged 30 to 39 who had recovered from COVID-19. V is TRBV15 and J is TRBJ1-2, with D perhaps TRBD1 (5 bases). What was sequenced was PBMCs or T cells enriched from blood (not recorded which). As DNA, the CDR3 is TGTGCCACCAGCAGAGATCTGCAGGGAGGCTACACCTTC. Protein: CATSRDLQGGYTF.